This T cell receptor (beta chain) was identified during a study of blood T cell repertoires in COVID-19. Overall study: T cells, B-cell-depleted T cells, or PBMCs supplied cDNA or gDNA.

Trimming left V 5 bases short and J 4 bases short, with 14 bases between. The CDR3 covers 14 residues. The germline V gene encodes CDR1 SGHAT and CDR2 FQNNGV. Measured with immunoSEQ multiplex PCR; TCRdb has only the in-frame clones, and not every one. The top ten clones hold roughly 20% of a sample with roughly 68,000 clones, over 75% of them seen once. This sequence originates from a man in his fifties or sixties with acute or convalescent COVID-19. J is TRBJ1-2 and V is TRBV11-2; D is uncertain. The source material was peripheral blood. CDR3 coding DNA: TGTGCCAGCAGCAACCCGGGTTTAACCTATGGCTACACCTTC. It is translated as CASSNPGLTYGYTF.